The 12 T cell receptor beta chains in this list originate from one sample, sequenced in a study of blood T cell repertoires in COVID-19. Data came from immunoSEQ multiplex PCR; TCRdb stores just in-frame clones and leaves some out. The sample yields approximately 210,000 clones, 65% to 80% seen once. The sample comprised PBMCs or T cells enriched from blood (not recorded which). These receptors were obtained from a woman in her forties or fifties with acute COVID-19.

This clone was recorded once. The rearrangement links TRBV5-4 to TRBJ1-2, with a tentative D call TRBD1 (6 bases). Germline CDR1 and CDR2: SGHNT and YYREEE (reference sequence). Trimming removed 1 base at V and 8 bases at J, with 9 bases between. This CDR3 has 12 amino acids. The CDR3: CASSLRDKGYTF. For the CDR3, the DNA is TGTGCCAGCAGCTTGAGGGACAAGGGCTACACCTTC. Based on the CDR3 plus reference TRBV5-4 and TRBJ1-2, the full variable domain is ETGVTQSPTHLIKTRGQQVTLRCSSQSGHNTVSWYQQALGQGPQFIFQYYREEENGRGNFPPRFSGLQFPNYSSELNVNALELDDSALYLCASSLRDKGYTFGSGTRLTVV.

The chain is built from TRBV14 and TRBJ1-1; D perhaps matches TRBD1 (5 bases). The germline CDR1 and CDR2 sequences are SGHDN and FVKESK. The CDR3 covers 14 residues. V was pared by 4 bases and J by 1 base, with 10 bases between. This CDR3 is CASSLLGGNTEAFF. CDR3 DNA: TGTGCCAGCAGCCTACTGGGGGGGAACACTGAAGCTTTCTTT.

The chain employs TRBV30 and TRBJ1-2, with TRBD1 as a possible D gene (5 bases). The CDR3 sequence is 14 residues long. V lost 0 bases and J 7 bases, leaving 15 bases between the germline ends. Looked up from germline, CDR1 is GTSNPN and CDR2 is SVGIG (reference sequence). CDR3 region: CAWSVQESGGGYTF. CDR3 in DNA: TGTGCCTGGAGTGTACAAGAGTCCGGGGGTGGCTACACCTTC.

The chain joins TRBV27 to TRBJ2-3, with 9 bases matching TRBD1. Germline CDR1 and CDR2: MNHEY and SMNVEV (reference sequence). CDR3 length: 17 residues. V gave up 5 bases and J gave up 6 bases; unmatched junction bases: 15. Here the CDR3 reads CASSPHQGTGNRDTQYF. DNA for the CDR3: TGTGCCAGCAGTCCGCACCAGGGGACAGGGAATCGGGATACGCAGTATTTT.

The rearrangement uses TRBV28 and TRBJ1-2; D call uncertain. Germline-derived CDR1 and CDR2 are MDHEN and SYDVKM. The CDR3 spans 13 residues. Trimming pared 6 bases from V and 4 bases from J, leaving 12 bases between. The CDR3 here is CASSLAEGYGYTF. The DNA of the CDR3 is TGTGCCAGCAGCCTGGCCGAGGGCTATGGCTACACCTTC.

The chain has TRBV5-1 and TRBJ2-3; D possibly corresponds to TRBD2 (6 bases). Germline V CDR1 and CDR2: SGHRS, YFSETQ. Trimming shortened V by 1 base and J by 0 bases, and 9 bases separated the two germline ends. The CDR3 is made up of 15 amino acids. The CDR3 sequence: CASSLTAGSTDTQYF. The CDR3 DNA reads as TGCGCCAGCAGCTTGACTGCGGGGAGCACAGATACGCAGTATTTT.

The V and J genes are TRBV11-2 and TRBJ2-3; D unresolved. CDR3 length: 14 amino acids. Trimming left V 1 base short and J 3 bases short, with 8 bases between. The germline V gene encodes CDR1 SGHAT and CDR2 FQNNGV. The CDR3 DNA sequence: TGTGCCAGCAGCTTAGCACTCCTAACAGATACGCAGTATTTT. Protein sequence: CASSLALLTDTQYF.

Only one count was recorded for this clone. V gene TRBV6-5 combines with J gene TRBJ2-1; D possibly corresponds to TRBD2 (5 bases). Germline V gene lookup returns CDR1 MNHEY and CDR2 SVGAGI. The CDR3 totals 12 residues. With 5 bases removed from V and 7 bases from J, the gap between germline ends came to 9 bases. The CDR3 is CASSPPGNEQFF. The CDR3 region has the DNA TGTGCCAGCAGTCCACCGGGAAATGAGCAGTTCTTC.

This sequence joins TRBV19 and TRBJ2-2, with no clear D. The CDR3 is 14 amino acids. Deletions cut 4 bases from V and 8 bases from J, with 14 bases between. Per germline, CDR1 LNHDA and CDR2 SQIVND (reference sequence). The CDR3 here is CASSRLTLEGELFF. CDR3 nucleotides: TGTGCCAGTAGTAGACTGACTCTCGAGGGGGAGCTGTTTTTT.

The chain couples TRBV11-3 to TRBJ2-2; 13 nucleotides align to TRBD2. Looked up from germline, CDR1 is SGHNT and CDR2 is YENEEA. CDR3 length equals 15 residues. V shed 4 bases and J 6 bases; nucleotides not matched to a gene: 2. The CDR3 reads CASSSGTSGAGELFF. The CDR3 nucleotides are TGTGCCAGCAGCTCCGGGACTAGCGGGGCCGGGGAGCTGTTTTTT.

The V and J genes are TRBV7-3 and TRBJ1-1, with 9 positions matching TRBD1. The CDR3 sequence is 13 residues long. J lost 5 bases, V lost 2 bases, and 0 bases had no gene match. Germline V CDR1 and CDR2: SGHTA, FQGTGA. The CDR3 bases are TGTGCCAGCAGCTTAGACAGGGGGACTGAAGCTTTCTTT. It translates to CASSLDRGTEAFF. Looking up the rest from reference TRBV7-3 and TRBJ1-1 gives the full variable domain: GAGVSQTPSNKVTEKGKYVELRCDPISGHTALYWYRQSLGQGPEFLIYFQGTGAADDSGLPNDRFFAVRPEGSVSTLKIQRTERGDSAVYLCASSLDRGTEAFFGQGTRLTVV.

The chain joins TRBV7-2 to TRBJ1-1; D remains unclear. The CDR3 length is 14 residues. Per the germline V gene, CDR1 is SGHTA and CDR2 is FQGNSA. Trimming left V 1 base short and J 1 base short, with 7 bases between. DNA of the CDR3: TGTGCCAGCAGCTTAGAACTTAGGAACACTGAAGCTTTCTTT. Translating it yields CASSLELRNTEAFF.